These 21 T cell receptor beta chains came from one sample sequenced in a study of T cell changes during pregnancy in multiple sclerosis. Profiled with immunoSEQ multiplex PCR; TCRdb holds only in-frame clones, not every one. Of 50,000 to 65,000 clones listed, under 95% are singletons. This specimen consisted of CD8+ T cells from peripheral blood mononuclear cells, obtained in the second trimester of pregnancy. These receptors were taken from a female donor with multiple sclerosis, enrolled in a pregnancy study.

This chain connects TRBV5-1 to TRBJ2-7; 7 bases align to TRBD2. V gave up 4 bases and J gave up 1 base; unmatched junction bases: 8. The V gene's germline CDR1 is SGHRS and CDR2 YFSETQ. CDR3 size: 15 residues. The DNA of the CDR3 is TGCGCCAGCAGCCCAGCGGGGCAGGCGTCCTACGAGCAGTACTTC. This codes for CASSPAGQASYEQYF. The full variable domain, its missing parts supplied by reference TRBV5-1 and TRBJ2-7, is KAGVTQTPRYLIKTRGQQVTLSCSPISGHRSVSWYQQTPGQGLQFLFEYFSETQRNKGNFPGRFSGRQFSNSRSEMNVSTLELGDSALYLCASSPAGQASYEQYFGPGTRLTVT.

The CDR3 DNA follows: TGTGCCAGCAGTCCCGGTCAGGTCTACGAGCAGTACTTC. This codes for CASSPGQVYEQYF. The chain uses TRBV2 and TRBJ2-7; D remains unclear. The CDR3 sequence is 13 residues long. CDR1 is SNHLY, CDR2 FYNNEI, per germline. Trimming took 5 bases from V and 3 from J, leaving 11 bases between them.

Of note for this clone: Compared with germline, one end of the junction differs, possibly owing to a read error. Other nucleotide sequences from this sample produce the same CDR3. In DNA form, the CDR3 reads TGTGCCAGCAGCCAACAAGGGACAGCCTCCTACGAGCAGTATTTC. Translating gives CASSQQGTASYEQYF. J is TRBJ2-7 and V is TRBV14; 7 nucleotides line up with TRBD1. Germline-derived CDR1 and CDR2 are SGHDN and FVKESK. This CDR3 spans 15 amino acids. Full variable domain (remainder filled in from reference TRBV14 and TRBJ2-7): EAGVTQFPSHSVIEKGQTVTLRCDPISGHDNLYWYRRVMGKEIKFLLHFVKESKQDESGMPNNRFLAERTGGTYSTLKVQPAELEDSGVYFCASSQQGTASYEQYFGPGTRLTVT.

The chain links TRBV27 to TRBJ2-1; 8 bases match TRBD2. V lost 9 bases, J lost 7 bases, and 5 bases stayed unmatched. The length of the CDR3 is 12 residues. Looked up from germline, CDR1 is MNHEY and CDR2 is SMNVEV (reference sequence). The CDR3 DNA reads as TGTGCCAGTATCGGGGGGGGGAATGAGCAGTTCTTC. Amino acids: CASIGGGNEQFF.

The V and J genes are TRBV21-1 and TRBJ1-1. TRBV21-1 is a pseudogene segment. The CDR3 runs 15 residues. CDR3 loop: CASSKEGSRLTEAFF. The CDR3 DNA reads TGTGCCAGCAGCAAAGAAGGGAGCAGACTCACTGAAGCTTTCTTT.

CDR3 protein: CASSPGTSSQETQYF. CDR3 nucleotides: TGTGCCAGCAGCCCAGGGACTAGCAGCCAAGAGACCCAGTACTTC. This chain uses TRBV7-9 with TRBJ2-5; 9 positions match TRBD2. CDR3 length: 15 residues. The V gene end was trimmed by 5 bases and the J gene end by 1 base; junction bases not matched to a gene: 5. Germline CDR1 is SEHNR and CDR2 is FQNEAQ (reference sequence).

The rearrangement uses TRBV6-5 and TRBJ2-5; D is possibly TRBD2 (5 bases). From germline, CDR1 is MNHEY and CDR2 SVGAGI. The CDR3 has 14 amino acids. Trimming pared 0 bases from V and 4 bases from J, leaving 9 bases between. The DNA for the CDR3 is TGTGCCAGCAGTTACTCCGGGGTACGAGAGACCCAGTACTTC. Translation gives CASSYSGVRETQYF.

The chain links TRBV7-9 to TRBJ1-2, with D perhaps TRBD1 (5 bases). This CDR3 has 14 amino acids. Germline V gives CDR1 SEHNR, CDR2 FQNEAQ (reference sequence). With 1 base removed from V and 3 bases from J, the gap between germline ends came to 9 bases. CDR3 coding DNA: TGTGCCAGCAGCTTAGTGGGGGAGGACTATGGCTACACCTTC. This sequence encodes CASSLVGEDYGYTF.

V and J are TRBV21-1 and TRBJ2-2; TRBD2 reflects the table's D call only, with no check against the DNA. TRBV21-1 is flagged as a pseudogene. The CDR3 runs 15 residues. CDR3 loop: CASSKEGGGTGELFF. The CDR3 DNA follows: TGTGCCAGCAGCAAAGAGGGGGGGGGAACCGGGGAGCTGTTTTTT.

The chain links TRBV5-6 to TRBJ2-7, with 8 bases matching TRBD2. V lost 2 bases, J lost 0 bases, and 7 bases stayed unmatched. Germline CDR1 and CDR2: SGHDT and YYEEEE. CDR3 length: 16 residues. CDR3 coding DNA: TGTGCCAGCAGCTTCGGCCTAGCGGGTGCCTCCTACGAGCAGTACTTC. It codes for CASSFGLAGASYEQYF.

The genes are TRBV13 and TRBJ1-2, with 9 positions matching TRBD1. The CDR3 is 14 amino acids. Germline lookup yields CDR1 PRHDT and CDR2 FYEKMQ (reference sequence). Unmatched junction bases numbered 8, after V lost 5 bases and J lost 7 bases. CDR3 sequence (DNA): TGTGCCAGCAGCAGAACAGGGGGCGTTGGTGGCTACACCTTC. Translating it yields CASSRTGGVGGYTF.

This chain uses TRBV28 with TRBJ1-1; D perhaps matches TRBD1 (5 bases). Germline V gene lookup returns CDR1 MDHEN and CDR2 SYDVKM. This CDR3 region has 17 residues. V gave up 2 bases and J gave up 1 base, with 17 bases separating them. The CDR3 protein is CASSLAPGKGWNTEAFF. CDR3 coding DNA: TGTGCCAGCAGTTTAGCTCCAGGGAAGGGCTGGAACACTGAAGCTTTCTTT.

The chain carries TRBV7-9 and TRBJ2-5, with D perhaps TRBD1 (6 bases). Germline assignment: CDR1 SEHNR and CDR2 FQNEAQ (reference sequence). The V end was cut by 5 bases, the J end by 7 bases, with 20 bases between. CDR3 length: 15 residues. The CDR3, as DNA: TGTGCCAGCAGCCTCCGGGACACCCGTCCGGGGACCCAGTACTTC. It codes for CASSLRDTRPGTQYF.

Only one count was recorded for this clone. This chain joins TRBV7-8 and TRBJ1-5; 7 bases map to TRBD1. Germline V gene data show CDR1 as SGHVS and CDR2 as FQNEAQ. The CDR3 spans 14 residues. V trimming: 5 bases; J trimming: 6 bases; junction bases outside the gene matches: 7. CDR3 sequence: CASSQYRGTQPQHF. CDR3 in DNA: TGTGCCAGCAGCCAGTACAGGGGAACTCAGCCCCAGCATTTT.

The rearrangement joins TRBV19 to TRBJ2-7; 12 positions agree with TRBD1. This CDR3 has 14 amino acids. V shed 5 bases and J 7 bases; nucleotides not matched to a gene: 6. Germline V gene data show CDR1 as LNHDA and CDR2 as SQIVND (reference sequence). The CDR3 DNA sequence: TGTGCCAGTAGTCCAGGGACAGGGGGCGATGAGCAGTACTTC. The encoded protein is CASSPGTGGDEQYF.

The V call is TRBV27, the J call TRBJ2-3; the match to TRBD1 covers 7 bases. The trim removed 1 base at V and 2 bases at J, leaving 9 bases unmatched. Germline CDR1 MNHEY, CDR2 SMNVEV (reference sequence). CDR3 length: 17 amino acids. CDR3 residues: CASSLLGGRPSTDTQYF. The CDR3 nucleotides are TGTGCCAGCAGTTTATTAGGGGGCAGGCCATCCACAGATACGCAGTATTTT.

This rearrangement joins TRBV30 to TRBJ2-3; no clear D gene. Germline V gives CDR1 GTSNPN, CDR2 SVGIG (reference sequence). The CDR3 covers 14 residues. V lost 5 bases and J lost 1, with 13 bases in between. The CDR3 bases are TGTGCCTGGGCCGCTGTCTCAGGCACAGATACGCAGTATTTT. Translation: CAWAAVSGTDTQYF.

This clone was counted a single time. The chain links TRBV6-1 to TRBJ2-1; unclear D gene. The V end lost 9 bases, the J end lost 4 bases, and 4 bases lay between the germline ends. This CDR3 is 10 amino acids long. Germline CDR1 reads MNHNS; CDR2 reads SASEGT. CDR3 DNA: TGTGCCAGTAGATACAATGAGCAGTTCTTC. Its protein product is CASRYNEQFF.

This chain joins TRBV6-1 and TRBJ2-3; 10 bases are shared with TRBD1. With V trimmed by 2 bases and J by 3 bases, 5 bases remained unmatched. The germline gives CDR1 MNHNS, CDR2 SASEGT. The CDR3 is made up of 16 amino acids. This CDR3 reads CASSELPGQGTDTQYF. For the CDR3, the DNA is TGTGCCAGCAGTGAACTTCCGGGACAGGGGACAGATACGCAGTATTTT.

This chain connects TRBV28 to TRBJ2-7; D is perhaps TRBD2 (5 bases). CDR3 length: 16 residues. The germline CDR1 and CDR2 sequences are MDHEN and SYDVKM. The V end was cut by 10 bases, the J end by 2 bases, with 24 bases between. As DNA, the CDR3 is TGTGCCATTACGAGACCGATGGCGGGTTCTCCCTACGAGCAGTACTTC. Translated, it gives CAITRPMAGSPYEQYF. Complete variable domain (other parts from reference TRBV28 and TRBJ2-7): DVKVTQSSRYLVKRTGEKVFLECVQDMDHENMFWYRQDPGLGLRLIYFSYDVKMKEKGDIPEGYSVSREKKERFSLILESASTNQTSMYLCAITRPMAGSPYEQYFGPGTRLTVT.

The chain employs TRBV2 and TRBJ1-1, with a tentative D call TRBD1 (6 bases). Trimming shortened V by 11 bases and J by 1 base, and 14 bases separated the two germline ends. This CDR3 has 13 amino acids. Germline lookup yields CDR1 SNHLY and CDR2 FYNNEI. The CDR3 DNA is TGTGCCGTCGAGAGGGGGAGGAACACTGAAGCTTTCTTT. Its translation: CAVERGRNTEAFF.